This T cell receptor beta chain appears in the sequencing data of a study of T cell changes during pregnancy in multiple sclerosis. Using immunoSEQ multiplex PCR, the repertoire was profiled, and TCRdb retains in-frame clones only, with some absent. The sample contains around 50,000 clones, roughly 94% of which appear only once. The CDR3 has 13 residues. Trimming took off 0 bases at V and 7 bases at J, with 9 bases between the two ends. From germline, CDR1 is MNHEY and CDR2 SVGAGI. This sequence was found in a female donor with multiple sclerosis, enrolled in a pregnancy study. This sample comprised CD8+ T cells from peripheral blood mononuclear cells, obtained in the first trimester of pregnancy. The J gene is TRBJ1-1, the V gene TRBV6-5; D gene ambiguous. The DNA of the CDR3 is TGTGCCAGCAGTTACTCGACCGGGGTTGAAGCTTTCTTT. It yields the protein CASSYSTGVEAFF.